This paragraph covers one TCR beta chain sequence. Each CDR3 protein is one row after TCRdb ran MiXCR on the 5' RACE reads. The repertoire includes 350,000 to 550,000 distinct CDR3 sequences, 18% of them detected once, and 20% to 25% sits in the top ten. This specimen comes from a study of T-cell memory formation after mild COVID-19. The J segment lost 2 bases and the V segment lost 4 bases, leaving 2 bases of the junction unmatched. CDR1 and CDR2 (germline): SGHRS, YFSETQ. This CDR3 is built from 14 residues. This chain links TRBV5-1 with TRBJ2-3, with 9 bases fitting TRBD2. Sequences were obtained from PBMCs or a T cell subset sorted from them (not recorded which). The source of this sequence is a man aged 18 to 35 who had mild COVID-19 (a few samples of this study predate the infection). Cell type and time point are not known. The CDR3 protein is CASSIAGDTDTQYF. In DNA, the CDR3 is TGCGCCAGCAGCATAGCGGGGGACACAGATACGCAGTATTTT.